This TCR beta chain was documented in a study of shared clonotypes between healthy human individuals. The ends lost 4 bases at V and 6 bases at J; junction bases unmatched: 6. From germline, CDR1 is SGHKS and CDR2 YYEKEE (reference sequence). The CDR3 consists of 14 residues. Terminally differentiated effector memory CD45RA+ cells were excluded from the naive CD8 cells, which were CD45RO-negative and positively selected for CCR7. Measured with immunoSEQ multiplex PCR; TCRdb has only the in-frame clones, and not every one. The top ten clones hold 1% to 1.3% of a sample with about 2 million clones, about 95% of them seen once.

The rearrangement joins TRBV5-5 to TRBJ1-5; 8 nucleotides line up with TRBD1. This sequence originates from a man between 18 and 29 years old in good health. What was sequenced was naive CD8+ T cells sorted from blood. Written as DNA, the CDR3 is TGTGCCAGCAGCCTAGGACAGGGTGCTCAGCCCCAGCATTTT. Protein product: CASSLGQGAQPQHF.